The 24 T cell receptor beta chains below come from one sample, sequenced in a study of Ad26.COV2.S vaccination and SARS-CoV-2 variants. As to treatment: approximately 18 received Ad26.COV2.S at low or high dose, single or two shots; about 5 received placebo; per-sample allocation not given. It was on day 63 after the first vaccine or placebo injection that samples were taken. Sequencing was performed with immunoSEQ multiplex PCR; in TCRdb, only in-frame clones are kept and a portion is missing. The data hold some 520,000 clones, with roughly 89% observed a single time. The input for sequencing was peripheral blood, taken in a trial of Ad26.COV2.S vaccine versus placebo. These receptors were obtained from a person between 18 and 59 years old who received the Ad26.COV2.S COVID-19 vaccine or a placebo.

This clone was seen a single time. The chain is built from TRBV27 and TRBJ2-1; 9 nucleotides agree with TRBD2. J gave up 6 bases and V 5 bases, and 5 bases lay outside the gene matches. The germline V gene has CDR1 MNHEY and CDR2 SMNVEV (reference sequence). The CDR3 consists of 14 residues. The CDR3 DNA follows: TGTGCCAGCAGTGCCCTAGCGGGACCCAATGAGCAGTTCTTC. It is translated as CASSALAGPNEQFF.

In DNA, the CDR3 is TGTGCCAGCAGTTTAGGCCCGCTTCCGACCCAGTACTTC. Amino acids: CASSLGPLPTQYF. The chain links TRBV28 to TRBJ2-5, with no clear D. V was cut by 2 bases and J by 7 bases, with 11 bases left in between. From germline, CDR1 is MDHEN and CDR2 SYDVKM. CDR3 size: 13 residues.

CDR3 protein: CASSLDAFVNTEAFF. The CDR3 DNA sequence: TGCGCCAGCAGCTTGGATGCATTTGTCAACACTGAAGCTTTCTTT. The V gene is TRBV5-1, the J gene TRBJ1-1; unclear D gene. V was trimmed by 0 bases and J by 2 bases, leaving 11 bases between them. This CDR3 comprises 15 residues. Germline V lookup: CDR1 SGHRS, CDR2 YFSETQ.

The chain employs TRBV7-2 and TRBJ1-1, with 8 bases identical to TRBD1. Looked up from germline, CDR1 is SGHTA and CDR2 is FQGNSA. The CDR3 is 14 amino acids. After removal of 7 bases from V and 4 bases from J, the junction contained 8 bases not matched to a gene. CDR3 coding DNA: TGTGCCAGCACCATGGACAGGGTCAGCACTGAAGCTTTCTTT. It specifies CASTMDRVSTEAFF.

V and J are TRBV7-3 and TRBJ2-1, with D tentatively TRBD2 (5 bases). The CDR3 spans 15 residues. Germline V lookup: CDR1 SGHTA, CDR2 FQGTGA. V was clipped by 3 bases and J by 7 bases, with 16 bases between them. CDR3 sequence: CASSFMLARGNEQFF. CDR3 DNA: TGTGCCAGCAGCTTTATGCTAGCCAGAGGGAATGAGCAGTTCTTC.

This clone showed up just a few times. This chain's CDR3 is CASRTFRGAGWDPNQPQHF. DNA for the CDR3: TGTGCCAGCCGTACTTTCCGCGGAGCGGGGTGGGACCCCAATCAGCCCCAGCATTTT. The chain recombines TRBV5-8 with TRBJ1-5; tentative D call: TRBD1 (5 bases). The germline CDR1 and CDR2 sequences are SGHTS and YDEGEE. The V gene lost 7 bases and the J gene lost 3 bases, with 29 bases spanning the gap. The CDR3 totals 19 residues.

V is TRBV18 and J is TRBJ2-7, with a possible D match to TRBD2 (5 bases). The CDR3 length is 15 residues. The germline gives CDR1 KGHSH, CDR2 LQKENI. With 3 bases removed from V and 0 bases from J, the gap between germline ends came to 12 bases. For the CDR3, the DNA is TGTGCCAGCTCACCGAGACCGGGATCCTCCTACGAGCAGTACTTC. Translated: CASSPRPGSSYEQYF.

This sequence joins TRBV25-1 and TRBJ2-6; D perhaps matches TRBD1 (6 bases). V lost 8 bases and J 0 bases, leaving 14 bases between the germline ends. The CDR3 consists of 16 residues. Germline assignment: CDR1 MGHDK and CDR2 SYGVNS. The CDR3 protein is CASSRVGGSGANVLTF. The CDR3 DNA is TGTGCCAGCTCCAGGGTAGGGGGCTCTGGGGCCAACGTCCTGACTTTC.

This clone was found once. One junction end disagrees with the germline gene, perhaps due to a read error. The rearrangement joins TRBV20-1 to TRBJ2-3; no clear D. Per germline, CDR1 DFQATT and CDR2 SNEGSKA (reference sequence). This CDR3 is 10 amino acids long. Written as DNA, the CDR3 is TGCAGTGCTAGAGTTAGTAGCACGACCTTT. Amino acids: CSARVSSTTF.

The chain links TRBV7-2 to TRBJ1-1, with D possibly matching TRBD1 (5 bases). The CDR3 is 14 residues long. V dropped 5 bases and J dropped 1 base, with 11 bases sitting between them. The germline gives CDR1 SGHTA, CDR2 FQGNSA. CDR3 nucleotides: TGTGCCAGCAGCCCCCTTGGGGGGAACACTGAAGCTTTCTTT. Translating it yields CASSPLGGNTEAFF.

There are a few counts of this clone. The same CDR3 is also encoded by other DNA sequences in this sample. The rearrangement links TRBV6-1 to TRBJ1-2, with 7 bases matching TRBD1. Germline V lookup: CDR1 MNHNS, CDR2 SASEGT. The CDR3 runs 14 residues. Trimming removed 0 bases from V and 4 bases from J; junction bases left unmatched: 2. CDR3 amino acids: CASSEANRGYGYTF. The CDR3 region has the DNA TGTGCCAGCAGTGAAGCGAACAGGGGCTATGGCTACACCTTC.

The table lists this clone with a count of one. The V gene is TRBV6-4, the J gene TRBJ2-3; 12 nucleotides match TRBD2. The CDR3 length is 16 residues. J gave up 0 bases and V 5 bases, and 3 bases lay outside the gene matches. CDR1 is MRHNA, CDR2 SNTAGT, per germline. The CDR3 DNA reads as TGTGCCAGCAGTCCGACTAGCGGGAGTAGCACAGATACGCAGTATTTT. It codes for CASSPTSGSSTDTQYF.

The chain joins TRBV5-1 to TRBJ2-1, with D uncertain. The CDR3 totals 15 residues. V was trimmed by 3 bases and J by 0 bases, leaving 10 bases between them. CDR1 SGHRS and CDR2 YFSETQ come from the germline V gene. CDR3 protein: CASSSGISSYNEQFF. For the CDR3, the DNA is TGCGCCAGCAGCTCCGGAATAAGCTCCTACAATGAGCAGTTCTTC.

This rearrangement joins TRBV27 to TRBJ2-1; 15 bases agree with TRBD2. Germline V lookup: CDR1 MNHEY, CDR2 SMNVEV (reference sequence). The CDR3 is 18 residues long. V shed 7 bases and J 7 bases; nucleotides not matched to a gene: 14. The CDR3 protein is CASTRGGLAGGPPNEQFF. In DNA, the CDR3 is TGTGCCAGCACCAGAGGGGGACTAGCGGGAGGACCCCCGAATGAGCAGTTCTTC.

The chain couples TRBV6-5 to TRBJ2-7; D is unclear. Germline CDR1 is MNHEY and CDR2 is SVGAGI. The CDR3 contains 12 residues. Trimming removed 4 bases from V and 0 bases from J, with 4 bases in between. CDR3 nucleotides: TGTGCCAGCAGTTTGGACTCCTACGAGCAGTACTTC. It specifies CASSLDSYEQYF.

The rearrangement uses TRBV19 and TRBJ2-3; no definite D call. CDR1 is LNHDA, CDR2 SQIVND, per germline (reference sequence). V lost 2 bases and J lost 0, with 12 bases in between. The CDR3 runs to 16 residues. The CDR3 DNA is TGTGCCAGTAGTATAAAAAACTTCCAGAGCACAGATACGCAGTATTTT. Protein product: CASSIKNFQSTDTQYF. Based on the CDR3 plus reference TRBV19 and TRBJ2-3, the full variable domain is DGGITQSPKYLFRKEGQNVTLSCEQNLNHDAMYWYRQDPGQGLRLIYYSQIVNDFQKGDIAEGYSVSREKKESFPLTVTSAQKNPTAFYLCASSIKNFQSTDTQYFGPGTRLTVL.

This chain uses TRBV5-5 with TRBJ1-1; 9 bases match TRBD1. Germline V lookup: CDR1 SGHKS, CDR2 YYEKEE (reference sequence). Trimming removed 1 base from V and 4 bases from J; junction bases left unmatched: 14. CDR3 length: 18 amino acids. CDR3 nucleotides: TGTGCCAGCAGCTTGCGGGTGACAGGGGGTGGGGATGGCACTGAAGCTTTCTTT. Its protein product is CASSLRVTGGGDGTEAFF.

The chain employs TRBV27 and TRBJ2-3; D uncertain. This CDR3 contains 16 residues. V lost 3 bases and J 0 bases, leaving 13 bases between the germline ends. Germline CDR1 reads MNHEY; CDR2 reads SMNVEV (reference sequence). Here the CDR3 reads CASSFSRSRSTDTQYF. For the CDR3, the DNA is TGTGCCAGCAGTTTCTCGCGGAGTCGGAGCACAGATACGCAGTATTTT.

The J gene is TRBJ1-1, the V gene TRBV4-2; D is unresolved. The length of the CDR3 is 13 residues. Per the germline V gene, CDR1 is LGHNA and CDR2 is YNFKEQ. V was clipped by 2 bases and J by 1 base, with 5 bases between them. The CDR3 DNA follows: TGTGCCAGCAGCCAATGGCAGAACACTGAAGCTTTCTTT. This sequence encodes CASSQWQNTEAFF.

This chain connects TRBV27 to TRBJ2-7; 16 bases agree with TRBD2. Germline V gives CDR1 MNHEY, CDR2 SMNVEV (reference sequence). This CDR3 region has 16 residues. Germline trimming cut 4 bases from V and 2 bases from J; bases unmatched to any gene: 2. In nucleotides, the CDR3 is TGTGCCAGCAGTTCAGGGACTAGCGGGAGGGCCTACGAGCAGTACTTC. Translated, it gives CASSSGTSGRAYEQYF.

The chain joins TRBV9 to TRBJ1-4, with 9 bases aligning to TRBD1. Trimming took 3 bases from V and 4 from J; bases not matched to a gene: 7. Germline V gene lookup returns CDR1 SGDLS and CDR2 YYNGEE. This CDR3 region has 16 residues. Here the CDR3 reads CASSGGQGYSNEKLFF. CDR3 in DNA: TGTGCCAGCAGCGGGGGACAGGGCTACAGTAATGAAAAACTGTTTTTT. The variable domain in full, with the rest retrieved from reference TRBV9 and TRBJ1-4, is DSGVTQTPKHLITATGQRVTLRCSPRSGDLSVYWYQQSLDQGLQFLIQYYNGEERAKGNILERFSAQQFPDLHSELNLSSLELGDSALYFCASSGGQGYSNEKLFFGSGTQLSVL.

The CDR3, as DNA: TGTGCCACCAGCAGAGTAAAAATGAGCGGCGGGAGAGCTCGGGAGCAGTACTTC. This gives the protein CATSRVKMSGGRAREQYF. The chain employs TRBV15 and TRBJ2-7, with TRBD2 matching over 7 bases. The junction had 19 bases not matched to a gene; V was cut back by 1 base and J by 7 bases. Germline-derived CDR1 and CDR2 are LNHNV and YYDKDF (reference sequence). The CDR3 totals 18 residues.

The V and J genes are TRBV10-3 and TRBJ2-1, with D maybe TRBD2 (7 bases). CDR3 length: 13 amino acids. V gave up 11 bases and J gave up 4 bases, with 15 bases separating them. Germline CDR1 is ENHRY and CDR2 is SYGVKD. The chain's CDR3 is CAASGGPYNEQFF. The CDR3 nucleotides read TGTGCCGCCTCCGGGGGGCCGTACAATGAGCAGTTCTTC.

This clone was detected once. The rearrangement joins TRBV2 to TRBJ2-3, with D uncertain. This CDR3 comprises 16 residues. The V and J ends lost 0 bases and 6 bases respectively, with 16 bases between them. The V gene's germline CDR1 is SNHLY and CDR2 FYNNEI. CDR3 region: CASSEARRFDGDTQYF. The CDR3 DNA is TGTGCCAGCAGTGAAGCGCGTCGATTCGATGGGGATACGCAGTATTTT.